This T cell receptor (beta chain) was observed in a study of blood T cell repertoires in COVID-19. For the study at large: From the United States, Italy and Spain came samples of acute and convalescent COVID-19.

Per the germline V gene, CDR1 is LGHNA and CDR2 is YNFKEQ. Unmatched junction bases numbered 5, after V lost 1 base and J lost 4 bases. The CDR3 length is 15 residues. Original handling: For nucleated cells, counts were estimated from reference gene primer amplification. The repertoire was sequenced with immunoSEQ multiplex PCR; TCRdb's copy has only in-frame clones and lacks some. Clonal size and the V and J genes are those of that table, whereas D and trimming came from the DNA. The profile covers some 100,000 clones, with about 86% appearing a single time and around 2.1% taken by the ten largest. Sequencing was performed on peripheral blood. The TCR originated in a man in his forties or fifties with COVID-19, enrolled during active disease. The chain recombines TRBV4-2 with TRBJ2-3; 7 bases fit TRBD2. The CDR3 loop is CASSQGAGEADTQYF. The CDR3 DNA sequence: TGTGCCAGCAGCCAAGGGGCGGGGGAGGCAGATACGCAGTATTTT.